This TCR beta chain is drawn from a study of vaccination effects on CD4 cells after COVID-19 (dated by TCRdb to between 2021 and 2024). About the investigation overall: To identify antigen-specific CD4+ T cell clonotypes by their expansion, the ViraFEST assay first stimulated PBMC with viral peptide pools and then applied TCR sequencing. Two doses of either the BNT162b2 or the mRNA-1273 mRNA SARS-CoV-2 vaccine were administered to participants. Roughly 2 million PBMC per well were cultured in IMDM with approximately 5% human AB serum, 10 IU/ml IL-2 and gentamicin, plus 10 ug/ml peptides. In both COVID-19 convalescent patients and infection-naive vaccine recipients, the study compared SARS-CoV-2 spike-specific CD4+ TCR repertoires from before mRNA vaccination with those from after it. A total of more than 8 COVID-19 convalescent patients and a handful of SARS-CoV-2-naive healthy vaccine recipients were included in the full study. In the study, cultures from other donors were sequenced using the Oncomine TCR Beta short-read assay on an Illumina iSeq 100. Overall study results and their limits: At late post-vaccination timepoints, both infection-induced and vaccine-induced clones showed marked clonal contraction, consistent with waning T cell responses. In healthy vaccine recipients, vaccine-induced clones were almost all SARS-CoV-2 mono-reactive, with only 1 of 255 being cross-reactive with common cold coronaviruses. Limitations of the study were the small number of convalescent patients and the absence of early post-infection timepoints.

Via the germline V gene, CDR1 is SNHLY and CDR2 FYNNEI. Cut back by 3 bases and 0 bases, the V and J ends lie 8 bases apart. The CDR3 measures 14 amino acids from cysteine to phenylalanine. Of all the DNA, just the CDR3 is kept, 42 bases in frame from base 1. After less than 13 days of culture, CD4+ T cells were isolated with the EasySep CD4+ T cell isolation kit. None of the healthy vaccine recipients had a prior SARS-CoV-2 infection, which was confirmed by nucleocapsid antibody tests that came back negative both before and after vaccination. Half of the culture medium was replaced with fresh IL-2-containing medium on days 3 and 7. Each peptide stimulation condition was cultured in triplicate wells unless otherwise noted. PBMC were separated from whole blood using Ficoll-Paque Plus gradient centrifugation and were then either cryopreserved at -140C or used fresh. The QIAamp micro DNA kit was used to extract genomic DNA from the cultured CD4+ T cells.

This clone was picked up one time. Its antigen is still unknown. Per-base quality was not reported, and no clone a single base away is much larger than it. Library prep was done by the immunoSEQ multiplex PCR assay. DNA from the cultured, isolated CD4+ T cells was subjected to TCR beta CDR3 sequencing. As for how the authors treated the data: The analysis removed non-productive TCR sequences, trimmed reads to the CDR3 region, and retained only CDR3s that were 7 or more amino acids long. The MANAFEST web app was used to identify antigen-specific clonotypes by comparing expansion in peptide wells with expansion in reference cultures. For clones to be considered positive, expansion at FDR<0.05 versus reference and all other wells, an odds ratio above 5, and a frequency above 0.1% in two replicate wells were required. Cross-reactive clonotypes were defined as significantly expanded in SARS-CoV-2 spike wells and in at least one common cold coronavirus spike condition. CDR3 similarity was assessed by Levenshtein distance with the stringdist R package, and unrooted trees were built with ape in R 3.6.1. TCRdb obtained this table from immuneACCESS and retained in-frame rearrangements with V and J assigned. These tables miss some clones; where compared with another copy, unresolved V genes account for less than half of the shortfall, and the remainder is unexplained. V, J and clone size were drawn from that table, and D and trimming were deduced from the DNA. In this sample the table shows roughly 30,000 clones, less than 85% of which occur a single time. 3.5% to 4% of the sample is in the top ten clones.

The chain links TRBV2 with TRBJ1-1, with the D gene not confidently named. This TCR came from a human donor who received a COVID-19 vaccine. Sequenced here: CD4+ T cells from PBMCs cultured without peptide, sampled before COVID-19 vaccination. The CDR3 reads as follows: CASSDSLLNTEAFF. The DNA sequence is TGTGCCAGCAGTGACAGCTTATTGAACACTGAAGCTTTCTTT.